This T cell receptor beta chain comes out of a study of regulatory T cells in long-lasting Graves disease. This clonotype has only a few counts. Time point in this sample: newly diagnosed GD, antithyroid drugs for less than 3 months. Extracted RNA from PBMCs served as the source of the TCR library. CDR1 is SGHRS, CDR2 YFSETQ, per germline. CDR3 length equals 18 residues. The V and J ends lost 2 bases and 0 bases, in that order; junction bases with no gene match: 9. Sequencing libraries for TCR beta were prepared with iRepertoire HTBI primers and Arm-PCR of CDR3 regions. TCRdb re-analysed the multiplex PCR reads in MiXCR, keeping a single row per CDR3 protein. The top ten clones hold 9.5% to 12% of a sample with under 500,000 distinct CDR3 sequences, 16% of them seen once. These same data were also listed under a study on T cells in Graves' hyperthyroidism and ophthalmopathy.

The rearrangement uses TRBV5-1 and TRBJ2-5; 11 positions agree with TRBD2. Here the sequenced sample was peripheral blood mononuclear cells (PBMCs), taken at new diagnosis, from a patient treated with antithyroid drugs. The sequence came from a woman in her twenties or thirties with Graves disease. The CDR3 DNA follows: TGCGCCAGCAGCTTTGGCATTAGCGGGAGGGGTTACCAAGAGACCCAGTACTTC. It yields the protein CASSFGISGRGYQETQYF.